What follows are 8 T cell receptor beta chains derived from one specimen sequenced in a study of glioma-infiltrating T cells. TCR alpha and beta CDR3 regions were amplified from RNA using iRepertoire nested multiplex PCR. TCRdb fed the multiplex PCR reads into MiXCR, producing one record per CDR3 protein. The sample holds fewer than 500,000 distinct CDR3 sequences, 41% seen once. Specimen: glioma tissue, nonneoplastic brain tissue, or PBMCs (not recorded which). Source of these receptors: a human donor with low-grade glioma or glioblastoma, undergoing nonglioma brain surgery, or in good health (not recorded which).

On this clonotype: A much larger clone differs from this one at a single base, so this may be a read error. The genes are TRBV15 and TRBJ2-7; D is unclear. Germline V lookup: CDR1 LNHNV, CDR2 YYDKDF (reference sequence). V was pared by 9 bases and J by 5 bases, with 14 bases between. This CDR3 comprises 12 residues. CDR3 amino acids: CATSDRKDEQYF. The DNA for the CDR3 is TGTGCCACGAGCGATCGTAAAGACGAGCAGTACTTC.

This clonotype was observed a handful of times. The chain couples TRBV6-2 or TRBV6-3 to TRBJ2-3, with a tentative D call TRBD2 (6 bases). The CDR3 consists of 14 residues. Germline V lookup: CDR1 MNHEY, CDR2 SVGEGT. Trimming took 6 bases from V and 5 from J, leaving 15 bases between them. The CDR3 region is CASSYGRGEDTQYF. DNA of the CDR3: TGTGCCAGCAGCTACGGGAGAGGGGAAGATACGCAGTATTTT.

This clonotype showed up just a few times. The V and J genes are TRBV3-1 and TRBJ2-3, with D possibly called TRBD1 or TRBD2 (5 bases each). V lost 1 base and J lost 1, with 12 bases in between. This CDR3 has 16 residues. Germline values: CDR1 LGHDT, CDR2 YNNKEL (reference sequence). This CDR3 reads CASSQVRGRGTDTQYF. The CDR3 DNA is TGTGCCAGCAGCCAAGTTCGGGGCCGAGGCACAGATACGCAGTATTTT.

The chain couples TRBV3-1 to TRBJ1-1; D gene unclear. The germline V gene has CDR1 LGHDT and CDR2 YNNKEL (reference sequence). This CDR3 comprises 14 residues. Between the trimmed V and J ends, which lost 0 bases and 4 bases, there was a span of 9 bases. CDR3 DNA sequence: TGTGCCAGCAGCCAAGATTACCGGGCCACTGAAGCTTTCTTT. Its protein product is CASSQDYRATEAFF. The full variable domain, rest sourced from reference TRBV3-1 and TRBJ1-1, is DTAVSQTPKYLVTQMGNDKSIKCEQNLGHDTMYWYKQDSKKFLKIMFSYNNKELIINETVPNRFSPKSPDKAHLNLHINSLELGDSAVYFCASSQDYRATEAFFGQGTRLTVV.

Worth noting for this clonotype: A much larger clone is a single base away; this may be a read error. This chain joins TRBV6-5 and TRBJ2-5; D not resolved. CDR1 is MNHEY, CDR2 SVGAGI, per germline. V was trimmed by 5 bases and J by 0 bases, leaving 10 bases between them. The CDR3 loop spans 14 amino acids. This CDR3 reads CASSESPDQETQYF. CDR3 DNA sequence: TGTGCCAGCAGTGAGTCACCCGACCAAGAGACCCAGTACTTC.

The chain combines TRBV11-2 with TRBJ1-3, with 9 positions matching TRBD1. V lost 5 bases and J lost 4; bases outside the gene matches: 12. Germline loops: CDR1 SGHAT, CDR2 FQNNGV. The CDR3 is 17 residues long. CDR3 loop: CASSPKHGTGTGNTIYF. The CDR3 DNA is TGTGCCAGCAGCCCAAAGCACGGGACAGGGACGGGAAACACCATATATTTT. Using reference TRBV11-2 and TRBJ1-3 for the parts outside the CDR3, the full variable domain is EAGVAQSPRYKIIEKRQSVAFWCNPISGHATLYWYQQILGQGPKLLIQFQNNGVVDDSQLPKDRFSAERLKGVDSTLKIQPAKLEDSAVYLCASSPKHGTGTGNTIYFGEGSWLTVV.

This chain connects TRBV20-1 to TRBJ1-1; D may be TRBD1 (5 bases). The CDR3 totals 13 residues. V gave up 5 bases and J gave up 9 bases, with 19 bases separating them. CDR1 and CDR2 from the germline V gene are DFQATT and SNEGSKA (reference sequence). CDR3 region: CSARGPRGTKAFF. CDR3 DNA sequence: TGCAGTGCTCGCGGACCCCGGGGGACTAAAGCTTTCTTT.

The chain combines TRBV2 with TRBJ1-3, with a possible D match to TRBD1 (5 bases). Germline V gene data show CDR1 as SNHLY and CDR2 as FYNNEI. The length of the CDR3 is 15 residues. Trimming stripped 6 bases from V and 1 base from J, with 13 bases between. The CDR3 sequence: CASRGTDRSGNTIYF. In DNA form, the CDR3 reads TGTGCCAGCAGAGGGACGGACCGATCTGGAAACACCATATATTTT.